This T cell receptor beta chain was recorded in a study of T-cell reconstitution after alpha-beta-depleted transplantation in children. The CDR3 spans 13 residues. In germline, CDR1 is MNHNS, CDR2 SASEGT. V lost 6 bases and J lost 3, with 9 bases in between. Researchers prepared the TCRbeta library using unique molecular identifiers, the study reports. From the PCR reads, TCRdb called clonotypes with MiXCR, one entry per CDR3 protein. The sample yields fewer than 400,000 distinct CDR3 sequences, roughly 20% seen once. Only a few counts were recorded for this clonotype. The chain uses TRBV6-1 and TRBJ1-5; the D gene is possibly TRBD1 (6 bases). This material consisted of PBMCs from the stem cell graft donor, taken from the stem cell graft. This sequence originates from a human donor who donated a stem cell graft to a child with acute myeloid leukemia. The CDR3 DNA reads TGTGCCAGCAGAAGGGACAACAATCAGCCCCAGCATTTT. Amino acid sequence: CASRRDNNQPQHF.